This T cell receptor (beta chain) was profiled in a study of beta chain features in type 1 diabetes. Study results and caveats: The influence of HLA type on TCRB rearrangement stayed undetermined. VDJ junctions in type 1 diabetes patients carried more deletions and fewer insertions. All four CD4+ subsets of Type 1 diabetes patients contained TCRB CDR3s that were moderately but significantly shorter.

Of the isolated RNA, all was reverse transcribed, and so the sequenced material was expressed TCRB transcripts. Assay: immunoSEQ multiplex PCR; the TCRdb copy retains only in-frame clones and omits some. The sample has more than 300,000 clones, 9.6% seen once; the top ten hold about 0.6%. Markers CD45RO/CCR7/CD25/CD127/CD95/CD27 served to sort CD4+ naive, central memory, regulatory and stem cell-like memory cells. With respect to this clone: Its specificity is unknown.

V shed 1 base and J shed 12 bases, with 13 bases lying between them. CDR1 and CDR2 from the germline V gene are SGHTA and FQGNSA. The CDR3 is 12 amino acids. Sequencing was carried out using central memory CD4+ T cells from blood. The chain couples TRBV7-2 to TRBJ2-7; the D gene could be TRBD1 or TRBD2 (6 bases each). The sequence was obtained from a man aged 25 to 45 with type 1 diabetes. The CDR3 DNA sequence: TGTGCCAGCAGCTTAGGCGGGACATATCCGTACTTC. Amino acid sequence: CASSLGGTYPYF. Drawing the rest from reference TRBV7-2 and TRBJ2-7, the complete variable domain is GAGVSQSPSNKVTEKGKDVELRCDPISGHTALYWYRQSLGQGLEFLIYFQGNSAPDKSGLPSDRFSAERTGGSVSTLTIQRTQQEDSAVYLCASSLGGTYPYFGPGTRLTVT.